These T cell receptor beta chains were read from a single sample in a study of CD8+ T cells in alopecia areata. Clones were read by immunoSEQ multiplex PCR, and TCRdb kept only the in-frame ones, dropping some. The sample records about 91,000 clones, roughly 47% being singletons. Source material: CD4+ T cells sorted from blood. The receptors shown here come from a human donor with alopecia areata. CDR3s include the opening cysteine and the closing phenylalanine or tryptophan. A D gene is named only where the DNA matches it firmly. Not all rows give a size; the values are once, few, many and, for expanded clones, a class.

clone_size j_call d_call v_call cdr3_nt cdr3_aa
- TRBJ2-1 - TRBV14 TGTGCCAGCAACTCCATAGAAGGAGTTTCCAATGAGCAGTTCTTC CASNSIEGVSNEQFF
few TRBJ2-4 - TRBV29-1 TGCAGCGTTGAGGGACTAGCCAAAAACATTCAGTACTTC CSVEGLAKNIQYF
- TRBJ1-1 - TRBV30 TGTGCCTGGAGTGTACACGTTGGAGGGTCGCGCACTGAAGCTTTCTTT CAWSVHVGGSRTEAFF
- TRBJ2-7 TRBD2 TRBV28 TGTGCCAGCAGCCCTAGCGGGACCTACGAGCAGTACTTC CASSPSGTYEQYF
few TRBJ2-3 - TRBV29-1 TGCAGCGTTGAGGCCTCCGGTGCAGATACGCAGTATTTT CSVEASGADTQYF
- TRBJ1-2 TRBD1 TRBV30 TGTGCCTCGGGACAGAGGGGCTACACCTTC CASGQRGYTF
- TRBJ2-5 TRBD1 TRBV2 TGTGCCAGCAGCGTTTCCGGGACAGGCAGGGGGACCCAGTACTTC CASSVSGTGRGTQYF
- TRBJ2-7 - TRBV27 TGTGCCAGCAGTTTAGCGGGTTTTTTC CASSLAGFF
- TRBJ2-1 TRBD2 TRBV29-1 TGCAGCGTTCTTCGGCGGGAGGGGGTTGAGCAGTTCTTC CSVLRREGVEQFF
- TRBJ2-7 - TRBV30 TGTGCCTGGGGCCCAGGCCAGGGGAACTACGAGCAGTACTTC CAWGPGQGNYEQYF
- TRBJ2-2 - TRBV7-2 TGTGCCAGCAGCCCAATTAGCGGGAACACCGGGGAGCTGTTTTTT CASSPISGNTGELFF
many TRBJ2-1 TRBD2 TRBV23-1 TGCGTCGGGGGGGATGAGCAGTTCTTC CVGGDEQFF
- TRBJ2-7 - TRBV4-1 TGCGCCAGCAGCCAAGGGCCCATGACCACCCCGGACGAGCAGTACTTC CASSQGPMTTPDEQYF
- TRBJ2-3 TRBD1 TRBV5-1 TGCGCCAGCTGTCAAGACAGGGCCCACACAGATACGCAGTATTTT CASCQDRAHTDTQYF
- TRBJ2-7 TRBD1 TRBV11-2 TGTGCCAGCAGCCTCGACAGGGGAAGGTTCCACGAGCAGTACTTC CASSLDRGRFHEQYF